Listed here is a single TCR beta chain. Its antigen is currently unknown. The data were taken from a study of shared clonotypes between healthy human individuals. Repertoires were generated with immunoSEQ multiplex PCR, while TCRdb's copy carries only in-frame clones and drops some. The sample carries fewer than 2.5 million clones, more than 85% recorded once. Study conclusions and caveats: Incompleteness in sorted-subset sequencing, despite large depth, was shown by rarefaction. Memory subsets generally showed smaller estimated richness than naive subsets did. A reduction in generation probabilities was seen for non-shared clonotypes relative to those shared by all four donors.

The CDR3 runs to 14 residues. The trim removed 3 bases at V and 6 bases at J, leaving 5 bases unmatched. Germline V lookup: CDR1 LNHDA, CDR2 SQIVND (reference sequence). The sequence came from a young man in good health. Some clones in this sample may be carry-over from other donors' samples. What was sequenced was naive CD4+ T cells from PBMCs. Subset reported: CD45RA+ positively selected. The V and J genes are TRBV19 and TRBJ2-3; 8 nucleotides line up with TRBD1. CDR3 sequence (DNA): TGTGCCAGTAGTATCCCCGACAGGGGCGATACGCAGTATTTT. Its protein product is CASSIPDRGDTQYF.